This T cell receptor beta chain was observed in a study of blood T cells in healthy people across ages. As for the study in general: T cells yielded about one barcoded beta molecule per two cells through template switching. Study-wide results and limits: Naive CD4+ cells and diversity were both higher in long-lived donors than in aged donors. Age brought a roughly linear fall in TCR beta diversity measured per million T cells.

The authors ran a second PCR of about 6 to 11 cycles using a sample-barcoded 5' primer and a J-beta primer mix. TCRdb itself ran the 5' RACE reads through MiXCR, one entry per CDR3 protein. This table holds approximately 600,000 distinct CDR3 sequences, about 54% found once. As to this clonotype: Its antigen is unidentified.

Sample: blood. This sequence originates from a man aged 60 to 69 in good health.

The DNA of the CDR3 is TGTGCCAGCAGCTTGCCCCCCATGGCCAAAAACATTCAGTACTTC. It translates to CASSLPPMAKNIQYF. The chain is built from TRBV5-5 and TRBJ2-4; unclear D gene. Germline CDR1 is SGHKS and CDR2 is YYEKEE (reference sequence). Trimming took off 1 base at V and 1 base at J, with 9 bases between the two ends. The CDR3 is 15 amino acids.